The rows below give T cell receptor beta chains drawn from one sample of a study of regulatory T cells in long-lasting Graves disease. MiXCR was run by TCRdb on the multiplex PCR reads, yielding one entry per CDR3 protein. The table shows approximately 500,000 distinct CDR3 sequences, with 20% to 25% occurring only once. Sequenced here: peripheral blood mononuclear cells (PBMCs), sampled when the disease was refractory, from a patient treated with antithyroid drugs. These receptor sequences come from a female donor with Graves disease. The CDR3 runs from the conserved cysteine through the conserved F or W. The D gene is left open where the match is weak. Not all rows give a size; the values are once, few, many and, for expanded clones, a class.

D,J,V,size,CDR3,DNA
-,TRBJ1-3,TRBV30,-,CAWSVLENTIYF,TGTGCCTGGAGTGTTCTTGAGAACACCATATATTTT
-,TRBJ2-5,TRBV7-2,-,CASSPLVGQNQETQYF,TGTGCCAGCAGCCCCCTAGTGGGGCAGAACCAAGAGACCCAGTACTTC
-,TRBJ1-2,TRBV7-9,-,CASSLDWRGVGGYTF,TGTGCCAGCAGCTTAGACTGGAGGGGAGTAGGTGGCTACACCTTC
-,TRBJ1-4,TRBV28,many,CASSFSPVELFF,TGTGCCAGCAGTTTTTCCCCCGTGGAACTGTTTTTT
-,TRBJ2-2,TRBV28,many,CASSSLDWRNTGELFF,TGTGCCAGCAGTTCCCTTGACTGGCGGAACACCGGGGAGCTGTTTTTT
-,TRBJ2-5,TRBV28,many,CASSLFLGSETQYF,TGTGCCAGCAGTTTATTTCTGGGTAGCGAGACCCAGTACTTC
-,TRBJ1-3,TRBV6-9,-,CASSYSAGDLSGNTIYF,TGTGCCAGCAGTTACTCTGCAGGAGACCTCTCTGGAAACACCATATATTTT
-,TRBJ1-1,TRBV3-1,few,CASSLGRAGTEAFF,TGTGCCAGCAGCCTCGGCCGGGCGGGGACTGAAGCTTTCTTT
-,TRBJ2-7,TRBV6-1,few,CASSRRGLFASARENEQYF,TGTGCCAGCAGTCGAAGGGGACTGTTCGCATCCGCACGGGAAAACGAGCAGTACTTC
-,TRBJ1-4,TRBV3-1,few,CASSQGPGEKLFF,TGTGCCAGCAGCCAAGGACCGGGAGAAAAACTGTTTTTT
-,TRBJ1-5,TRBV12-3/TRBV12-4,many,CASSLFGENNQPQHF,TGTGCCAGCAGTTTATTTGGGGAGAACAATCAGCCCCAGCATTTT
-,TRBJ1-5,TRBV20-1,many,CSARPSNQPQHF,TGCAGTGCTAGGCCTAGCAATCAGCCCCAGCATTTT
-,TRBJ1-2,TRBV14,few,CASSQDRDLTAYGYTF,TGTGCCAGCAGCCAAGATCGTGACCTTACGGCCTATGGCTACACCTTC
-,TRBJ2-7,TRBV7-3,many,CASSRFLGDEQYF,TGTGCCAGCAGTCGCTTTCTTGGGGACGAGCAGTACTTC
TRBD1,TRBJ1-6,TRBV10-3,-,CAIRQGANSPLHF,TGTGCCATACGACAGGGAGCTAATTCACCCCTCCACTTT